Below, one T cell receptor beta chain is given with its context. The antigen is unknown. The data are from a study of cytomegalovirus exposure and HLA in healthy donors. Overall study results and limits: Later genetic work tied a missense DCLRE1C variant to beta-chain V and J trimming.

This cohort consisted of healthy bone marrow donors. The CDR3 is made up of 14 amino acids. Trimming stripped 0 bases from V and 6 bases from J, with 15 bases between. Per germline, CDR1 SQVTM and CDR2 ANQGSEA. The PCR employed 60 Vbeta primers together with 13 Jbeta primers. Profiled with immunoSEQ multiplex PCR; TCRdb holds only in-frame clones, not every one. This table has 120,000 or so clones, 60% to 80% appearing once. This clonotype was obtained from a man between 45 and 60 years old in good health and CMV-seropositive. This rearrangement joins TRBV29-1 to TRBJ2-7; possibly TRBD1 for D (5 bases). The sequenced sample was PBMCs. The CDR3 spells CSVEDRFSGPEQYF. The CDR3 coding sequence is TGCAGCGTTGAAGATCGGTTTTCAGGGCCCGAGCAGTACTTC.